The 8 T cell receptor beta chains presented below share a single source sample, sequenced in a study of T-cell reconstitution after alpha-beta-depleted transplantation in children. Unique molecular identifiers were built into the TCRbeta library. TCRdb analysed the PCR reads with MiXCR anew, one entry per CDR3 protein. The data show some 390,000 distinct CDR3 sequences, approximately 20% seen once. Here the sequenced sample was PBMCs from the stem cell graft donor, taken from the stem cell graft. The receptors originated from a human donor who donated a stem cell graft to a child with acute myeloid leukemia.

This clonotype has only a few counts. The V call is TRBV12-3 or TRBV12-4, the J call TRBJ1-1; D not certain. Trimming left V 8 bases short and J 1 base short, with 14 bases between. The CDR3 runs to 14 residues. In DNA form, the CDR3 reads TGTGCCAGCGGTGAATGGGCCTCGAACACTGAAGCTTTCTTT. Encoded protein: CASGEWASNTEAFF.

Turning to this clonotype: The conserved closing phenylalanine or tryptophan is absent in this CDR3, likely reflecting a read error. The CDR3 protein is CSASGTDYSGNTIYY. In DNA, the CDR3 is TGCAGTGCGTCGGGAACGGACTACTCTGGAAACACCATATATTAT. The rearrangement links TRBV20-1 to TRBJ1-3; D is ambiguous. CDR1 is DFQATT and CDR2 is SNEGSKA in the germline V gene (reference sequence). CDR3 length: 15 amino acids. V was clipped by 6 bases and J by 0 bases, with 15 bases between them.

V gene TRBV5-1 combines with J gene TRBJ2-3, with D maybe TRBD2 (6 bases). The CDR3 length is 15 residues. Germline V CDR1 and CDR2: SGHRS, YFSETQ. V was cut by 0 bases and J by 1 base, with 9 bases left in between. Written as DNA, the CDR3 is TGCGCCAGCAGCTTGGCCCCGGGAGGCACAGATACGCAGTATTTT. As protein: CASSLAPGGTDTQYF.

This rearrangement joins TRBV4-3 to TRBJ2-1, with D hard to call. The CDR3 runs to 14 residues. Looked up from germline, CDR1 is LGHNA and CDR2 is YSLEER. V dropped 1 base and J dropped 11 bases, with 15 bases sitting between them. This chain's CDR3 is CASSQVGPSIQQFF. The DNA of the CDR3 is TGCGCCAGCAGCCAAGTAGGTCCCAGTATTCAGCAGTTCTTC.

This chain uses TRBV6-5 with TRBJ1-1, with D unclear. V gave up 6 bases and J gave up 6 bases, with 11 bases separating them. The CDR3 consists of 12 residues. Germline V gene sequence: CDR1 MNHEY, CDR2 SVGAGI. The CDR3 is CASSSRVSEAFF. CDR3 bases: TGTGCCAGCAGCTCCCGGGTATCTGAAGCTTTCTTT.

This sequence joins TRBV5-1 and TRBJ2-2; tentatively, D is TRBD2 (6 bases). Germline values: CDR1 SGHRS, CDR2 YFSETQ. V was trimmed by 4 bases and J by 2 bases, leaving 12 bases between them. The CDR3 has 15 amino acids. The CDR3: CASSNTGTNTGELFF. The CDR3 bases are TGCGCCAGCAGCAACACCGGGACTAACACCGGGGAGCTGTTTTTT.

The rearrangement uses TRBV27 and TRBJ2-5, with D possibly TRBD2 on 6 matching bases. The CDR3 is made up of 14 amino acids. V lost 3 bases, J lost 1 base, and 9 bases lay in between. Germline CDR1 MNHEY, CDR2 SMNVEV (reference sequence). The CDR3 is CASSFSGSQETQYF. Written as DNA, the CDR3 is TGTGCCAGCAGTTTTTCCGGGAGCCAAGAGACCCAGTACTTC.

This clonotype showed up just a few times. The gene calls are TRBV20-1 and TRBJ2-1, with D maybe TRBD1 (6 bases). V dropped 5 bases and J dropped 0 bases, with 11 bases sitting between them. The CDR3 covers 14 residues. CDR1 and CDR2 (germline): DFQATT, SNEGSKA (reference sequence). CDR3 nucleotides: TGCAGTGCTCATACAGGGAGCTCCTACAATGAGCAGTTCTTC. It is translated as CSAHTGSSYNEQFF.